This TCR beta chain was sequenced during a study of shared T cell receptors in the human thymus. This clone was seen a few times. The protocol was immunoSEQ multiplex PCR, while the TCRdb copy is restricted to in-frame clones and leaves out a portion. The table lists hundreds of thousands of clones, around 87% of them singletons. This CDR3 has 16 amino acids. Per germline, CDR1 SQVTM and CDR2 ANQGSEA. The trim removed 6 bases at V and 0 bases at J, leaving 3 bases unmatched. The sample also formed part of further work on human thymus T cells. That publication notes: Donation came from healthy Finnish infants having corrective surgery for congenital heart defects. Surgeons resected thymus tissue during corrective heart surgery. Gene usage for V and J segments appeared biased in thymic and blood repertoires. Unrelated individuals were reported by related research to share highly overlapping thymic repertoires.

The clonotype originates from a boy younger than two with a congenital heart defect. The sample consisted of thymocytes. V and J are TRBV29-1 and TRBJ2-2, with 14 nucleotides matching TRBD2. The DNA of the CDR3 is TGCAGCGTCGGGACTAGCGGGGGCCCGAACACCGGGGAGCTGTTTTTT. Protein: CSVGTSGGPNTGELFF.